Detailed here is one TCR beta chain. In the authors' methods: Amplification of reference gene primers provided the estimated nucleated cell counts. Measured with immunoSEQ multiplex PCR; TCRdb has only the in-frame clones, and not every one. That table supplies the V and J calls and clone size; D and trimming were determined from the DNA. The table records about 260,000 clones, about 85% of them present only once. The sample originates from a study of blood T cell repertoires in COVID-19. Overall study context: The United States, Italy and Spain provided the acute and convalescent COVID-19 samples. From T cells, B-cell-depleted T cells, or PBMCs came the material, which was cDNA or gDNA.

V lost 7 bases, J lost 5 bases, and 15 bases lay in between. From germline, CDR1 is SGDLS and CDR2 YYNGEE. This CDR3 has 14 amino acids. The V and J genes are TRBV9 and TRBJ1-4, with D unclear. This receptor was taken from a man in his 60s who had recovered from COVID-19. The sample comprised peripheral blood. DNA of the CDR3: TGTGCCAGCGCCCCATGGCAGGTCAATGAAAAACTGTTTTTT. Its protein product is CASAPWQVNEKLFF.